These 22 T cell receptor beta chains originate from one sample sequenced in a study of blood T cell repertoires in COVID-19. The data were produced by immunoSEQ multiplex PCR, yet TCRdb's version contains in-frame clones alone and is incomplete. The data show a few hundred thousand clones, with about 85% seen just once and more than 3% held by the top ten. The material sequenced was peripheral blood. Receptor source: a woman aged 18-29 years with acute or convalescent COVID-19.

This clone was picked up one time. The V gene is TRBV11-2, the J gene TRBJ2-7; D may be TRBD2 (5 bases). The CDR3 totals 15 residues. Between the trimmed V and J ends, which lost 8 bases and 3 bases, there was a span of 20 bases. Germline CDR1 SGHAT, CDR2 FQNNGV. Here the CDR3 reads CASATPGEGYYEQYF. CDR3 nucleotide sequence: TGTGCCAGCGCCACCCCCGGCGAGGGTTACTACGAGCAGTACTTC.

This chain links TRBV9 with TRBJ2-1; 10 bases match TRBD2. The CDR3 length is 15 residues. V was clipped by 0 bases and J by 10 bases; unmatched bases: 7. The germline V gene has CDR1 SGDLS and CDR2 YYNGEE. The CDR3 reads CASSVDLAGDAEQFF. CDR3 DNA sequence: TGTGCCAGCAGCGTAGATCTAGCGGGAGATGCGGAGCAGTTCTTC.

The rearrangement uses TRBV6-5 and TRBJ1-6; 7 bases are a match to TRBD1. Germline V CDR1 and CDR2: MNHEY, SVGAGI. This CDR3 is 14 amino acids long. The trim removed 4 bases at V and 8 bases at J, leaving 5 bases unmatched. CDR3 in DNA: TGTGCCAGCAGTTTAGACAGGGCCGATTCACCCCTCCACTTT. Protein product: CASSLDRADSPLHF.

The chain joins TRBV9 to TRBJ2-1; 7 bases fit TRBD2. Germline V CDR1 and CDR2: SGDLS, YYNGEE. This CDR3 is 16 amino acids long. Trimming removed 0 bases from V and 4 bases from J; junction bases left unmatched: 7. CDR3 DNA sequence: TGTGCCAGCAGCGTAGACGGAGCGGGGATTTACAATGAGCAGTTCTTC. This codes for CASSVDGAGIYNEQFF.

The rearrangement joins TRBV27 to TRBJ1-1, with TRBD1 identical over 12 bases. Germline lookup yields CDR1 MNHEY and CDR2 SMNVEV (reference sequence). The V gene end was trimmed by 7 bases and the J gene end by 7 bases; junction bases not matched to a gene: 10. The CDR3 runs to 15 residues. The CDR3 reads CASKSGTGGLVEAFF. The CDR3 bases are TGTGCCAGCAAATCCGGGACAGGGGGCTTAGTTGAAGCTTTCTTT.

The genes are TRBV5-6 and TRBJ1-2, with TRBD1 matching 9 bases. The CDR3 is 15 residues long. V lost 0 bases to trimming and J lost 3 bases; unmatched junction nucleotides: 3. CDR1 SGHDT and CDR2 YYEEEE come from the germline V gene. The CDR3 region is CASSLGQGGDYGYTF. CDR3 nucleotide sequence: TGTGCCAGCAGCTTGGGACAGGGGGGAGACTATGGCTACACCTTC.

The V and J genes are TRBV9 and TRBJ1-3; D is perhaps TRBD1 (5 bases). Germline assignment: CDR1 SGDLS and CDR2 YYNGEE. This CDR3 is built from 15 residues. V was pared by 4 bases and J by 4 bases, with 15 bases between. The CDR3 DNA sequence: TGTGCCAGCAGCCCCGACCCCAGGGCCGGAAACACCATATATTTT. This sequence encodes CASSPDPRAGNTIYF. The entire variable domain, with the rest obtained from reference TRBV9 and TRBJ1-3, is as follows: DSGVTQTPKHLITATGQRVTLRCSPRSGDLSVYWYQQSLDQGLQFLIQYYNGEERAKGNILERFSAQQFPDLHSELNLSSLELGDSALYFCASSPDPRAGNTIYFGEGSWLTVV.

The chain is built from TRBV19 and TRBJ1-2; D not certain. CDR1 is LNHDA, CDR2 SQIVND, per germline (reference sequence). CDR3 length: 12 amino acids. Trimming took 7 bases from V and 4 from J, leaving 10 bases between them. This CDR3 reads CASKKQLYGYTF. The CDR3 DNA sequence: TGTGCCAGTAAGAAACAGCTCTATGGCTACACCTTC.

The rearrangement links TRBV13 to TRBJ2-1; the match to TRBD1 covers 8 bases. Germline V gives CDR1 PRHDT, CDR2 FYEKMQ (reference sequence). The ends lost 5 bases at V and 3 bases at J; junction bases unmatched: 9. The length of the CDR3 is 16 residues. The DNA of the CDR3 is TGTGCCAGCAGCCACCTTGAGACAGGGGACTACAATGAGCAGTTCTTC. This sequence encodes CASSHLETGDYNEQFF.

The chain employs TRBV11-2 and TRBJ2-7; the match to TRBD2 covers 10 bases. The CDR3 sequence is 14 residues long. Per germline, CDR1 SGHAT and CDR2 FQNNGV. Trimming took 1 base from V and 5 from J; bases not matched to a gene: 2. CDR3 protein: CASSLVGTSDEQYF. CDR3 sequence (DNA): TGTGCCAGCAGCTTAGTGGGGACTAGCGACGAGCAGTACTTC.

This clone appeared a few times. V usage is TRBV6-5 and J usage is TRBJ1-1, with D uncertain. CDR1 and CDR2 (germline): MNHEY, SVGAGI. The CDR3 extends over 16 amino acids. V lost 2 bases and J 0 bases, leaving 13 bases between the germline ends. The CDR3 coding sequence is TGTGCCAGCAGTTACGGCAGGAAATGGCTGAACACTGAAGCTTTCTTT. This codes for CASSYGRKWLNTEAFF.

This chain uses TRBV2 with TRBJ2-7; 9 positions agree with TRBD1. Germline V CDR1 and CDR2: SNHLY, FYNNEI. The CDR3 is made up of 14 amino acids. V shed 6 bases, J shed 6 bases, and the junction held 9 bases outside the gene matches. CDR3 DNA sequence: TGTGCCAGCAGACGAGACAGGGGGATTGGCGAGCAGTACTTC. Its protein product is CASRRDRGIGEQYF. Full variable domain (missing parts from reference TRBV2 and TRBJ2-7): EPEVTQTPSHQVTQMGQEVILRCVPISNHLYFYWYRQILGQKVEFLVSFYNNEISEKSEIFDDQFSVERPDGSNFTLKIRSTKLEDSAMYFCASRRDRGIGEQYFGPGTRLTVT.

J is TRBJ1-1 and V is TRBV5-1, with a possible D match to TRBD1 (6 bases). Germline CDR1 and CDR2: SGHRS and YFSETQ. The V gene lost 4 bases and the J gene lost 5 bases, with 15 bases spanning the gap. The CDR3 sequence is 14 residues long. The CDR3 sequence is CASSTEQGRTEAFF. CDR3 DNA sequence: TGCGCCAGCAGCACGGAACAGGGTCGAACTGAAGCTTTCTTT.

The rearrangement joins TRBV27 to TRBJ1-1, with 7 bases aligning to TRBD1. The CDR3 sequence is 15 residues long. Germline CDR1 is MNHEY and CDR2 is SMNVEV (reference sequence). V was pared by 4 bases and J by 4 bases, with 9 bases of the junction left unmatched. The CDR3 loop is CASSSSTQGFTEAFF. DNA for the CDR3: TGTGCCAGCAGTTCCTCAACACAGGGGTTCACTGAAGCTTTCTTT.

This clone was picked up one time. This rearrangement joins TRBV5-6 to TRBJ1-3; D not certain. Germline lookup yields CDR1 SGHDT and CDR2 YYEEEE. Trimming pared 7 bases from V and 2 bases from J, leaving 13 bases between. This CDR3 is built from 14 residues. CDR3 in amino acids: CASSLYGAGNTIYF. DNA of the CDR3: TGTGCCAGCTCACTTTATGGTGCTGGAAACACCATATATTTT. Filled out from reference TRBV5-6 and TRBJ1-3, the complete variable domain reads DAGVTQSPTHLIKTRGQQVTLRCSPKSGHDTVSWYQQALGQGPQFIFQYYEEEERQRGNFPDRFSGHQFPNYSSELNVNALLLGDSALYLCASSLYGAGNTIYFGEGSWLTVV.

This clone was observed a handful of times. The chain employs TRBV6-5 and TRBJ1-5, with 10 bases that match TRBD1. The CDR3 consists of 15 residues. Germline V CDR1 and CDR2: MNHEY, SVGAGI. J was trimmed by 4 bases and V by 2 bases; bases with no gene match: 2. The CDR3 region has the DNA TGTGCCAGCAGTTACCGGACAGGGGGAAATCAGCCCCAGCATTTT. Protein product: CASSYRTGGNQPQHF.

The V and J genes are TRBV28 and TRBJ2-7, with a possible D match to TRBD1 (6 bases). V dropped 7 bases and J dropped 1 base, with 17 bases sitting between them. The CDR3 is 15 residues long. Germline CDR1 and CDR2: MDHEN and SYDVKM. The CDR3 region has the DNA TGTGCCAGCACCCAGGCAGGGGTGGGGTCCTACGAGCAGTACTTC. Protein sequence: CASTQAGVGSYEQYF.

The CDR3 region is CASSQDPTGGGGEQYF. The CDR3 DNA reads TGTGCCAGCAGCCAAGATCCCACAGGGGGTGGAGGGGAGCAGTACTTC. This chain connects TRBV3-1 (or the pseudogene TRBV3-2) to TRBJ2-7; TRBD1 agrees at 8 bases. This CDR3 is 16 amino acids long. J was trimmed by 7 bases and V by 0 bases; bases with no gene match: 11. The germline CDR1 and CDR2 sequences are LGHDT and YNNKEL (reference sequence).

The chain combines TRBV20-1 with TRBJ1-1, with 8 bases lining up with TRBD1. The germline gives CDR1 DFQATT, CDR2 SNEGSKA (reference sequence). This CDR3 comprises 15 residues. V shed 3 bases and J 0 bases; nucleotides not matched to a gene: 6. The CDR3 here is CSASRQGTMNTEAFF. The CDR3 DNA sequence: TGCAGTGCTAGTCGACAGGGGACCATGAACACTGAAGCTTTCTTT.

V and J are TRBV28 and TRBJ2-2; weak D call: TRBD2 (6 bases). CDR3 length: 17 residues. Trimming took 5 bases from V and 3 from J, leaving 19 bases between them. CDR1 MDHEN and CDR2 SYDVKM come from the germline V gene. The CDR3, as DNA: TGTGCCAGCAGTACCCTGGAGGGCGCGTGGGACACCGGGGAGCTGTTTTTT. Amino acids: CASSTLEGAWDTGELFF.

The CDR3 sequence: CASLGEDGYTF. Written as DNA, the CDR3 is TGTGCCAGCCTAGGGGAAGATGGCTACACCTTC. This rearrangement joins TRBV6-5 to TRBJ1-2; tentatively, D is TRBD1 (5 bases). Germline V gene sequence: CDR1 MNHEY, CDR2 SVGAGI. V lost 8 bases to trimming and J lost 6 bases, with 10 bases between them. This CDR3 is built from 11 residues.

V is TRBV5-6 and J is TRBJ1-1; TRBD1 matches at 11 bases. From germline, CDR1 is SGHDT and CDR2 YYEEEE. Trimming removed 2 bases from V and 4 bases from J; junction bases left unmatched: 4. This CDR3 is built from 15 residues. The CDR3 here is CASSLRDRGATEAFF. CDR3 DNA: TGTGCCAGCAGCTTACGGGACAGGGGGGCCACTGAAGCTTTCTTT.